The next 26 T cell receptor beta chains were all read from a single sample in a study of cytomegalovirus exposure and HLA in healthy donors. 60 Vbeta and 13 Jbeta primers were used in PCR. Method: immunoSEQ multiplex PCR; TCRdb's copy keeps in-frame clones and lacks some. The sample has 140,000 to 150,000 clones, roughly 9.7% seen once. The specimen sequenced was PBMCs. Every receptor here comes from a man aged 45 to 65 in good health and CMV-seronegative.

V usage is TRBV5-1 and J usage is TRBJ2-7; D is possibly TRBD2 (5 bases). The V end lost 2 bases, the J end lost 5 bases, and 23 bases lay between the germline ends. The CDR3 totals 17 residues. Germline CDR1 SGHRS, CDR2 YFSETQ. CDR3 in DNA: TGCGCCAGCAGCTTTGGAGGCTCATCGTTAAGATCCGACGAGCAGTACTTC. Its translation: CASSFGGSSLRSDEQYF.

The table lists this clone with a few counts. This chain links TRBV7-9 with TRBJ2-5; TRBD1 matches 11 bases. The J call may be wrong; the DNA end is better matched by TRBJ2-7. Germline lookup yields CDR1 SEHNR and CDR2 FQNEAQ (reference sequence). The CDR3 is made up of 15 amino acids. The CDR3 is CASSFQGTGGYEQYF. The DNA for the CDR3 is TGTGCCAGCAGCTTCCAAGGGACAGGGGGCTACGAGCAGTACTTC.

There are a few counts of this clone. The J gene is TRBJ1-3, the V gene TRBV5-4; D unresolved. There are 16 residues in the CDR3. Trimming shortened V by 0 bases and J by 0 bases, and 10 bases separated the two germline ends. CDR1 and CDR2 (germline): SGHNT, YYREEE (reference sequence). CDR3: CASSLGGKTSGNTIYF. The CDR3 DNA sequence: TGTGCCAGCAGCTTGGGCGGGAAGACCTCTGGAAACACCATATATTTT.

CDR3 DNA: TGCGCCAGCAGCCACCCCTATGGCAGGGATGGGGTCGGTGAGCAGTTCTTC. This sequence encodes CASSHPYGRDGVGEQFF. The rearrangement uses TRBV4-1 and TRBJ2-1; D might be TRBD1 (5 bases). Germline V gene lookup returns CDR1 MGHRA and CDR2 YSYEKL. V lost 3 bases to trimming and J lost 9 bases, with 24 bases between them. The CDR3 is 17 residues long.

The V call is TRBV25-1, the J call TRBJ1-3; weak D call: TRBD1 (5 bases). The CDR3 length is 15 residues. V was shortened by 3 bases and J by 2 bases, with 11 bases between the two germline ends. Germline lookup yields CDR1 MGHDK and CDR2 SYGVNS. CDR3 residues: CASSDTGGTGNTIYF. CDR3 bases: TGTGCCAGCAGTGACACAGGAGGGACTGGAAACACCATATATTTT.

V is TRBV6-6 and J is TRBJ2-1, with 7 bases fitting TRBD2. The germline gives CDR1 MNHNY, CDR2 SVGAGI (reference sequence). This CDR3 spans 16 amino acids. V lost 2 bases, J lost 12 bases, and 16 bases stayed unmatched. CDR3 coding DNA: TGTGCCAGCAGTTACGGTGCTAGCGGTACAATGAGATGGCAGTTCTTC. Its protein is CASSYGASGTMRWQFF.

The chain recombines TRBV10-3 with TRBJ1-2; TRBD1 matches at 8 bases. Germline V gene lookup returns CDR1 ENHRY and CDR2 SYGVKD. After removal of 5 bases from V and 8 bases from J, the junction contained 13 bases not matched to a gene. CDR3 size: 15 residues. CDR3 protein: CAISPAGGEMVGYTF. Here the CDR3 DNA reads TGTGCCATCAGTCCGGCAGGGGGCGAAATGGTGGGCTACACCTTC.

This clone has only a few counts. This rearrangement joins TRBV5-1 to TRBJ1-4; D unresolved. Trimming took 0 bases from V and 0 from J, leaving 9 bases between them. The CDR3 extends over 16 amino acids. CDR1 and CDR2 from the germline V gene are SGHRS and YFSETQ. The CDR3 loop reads CASSLESVATNEKLFF. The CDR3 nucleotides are TGCGCCAGCAGCTTGGAATCGGTTGCAACTAATGAAAAACTGTTTTTT.

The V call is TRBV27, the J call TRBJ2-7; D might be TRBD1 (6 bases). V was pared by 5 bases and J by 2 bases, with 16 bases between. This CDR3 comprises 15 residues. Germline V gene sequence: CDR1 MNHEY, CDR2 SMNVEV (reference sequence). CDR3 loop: CASSPLDRITYEQYF. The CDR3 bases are TGTGCCAGCAGTCCGTTAGACAGGATCACCTACGAGCAGTACTTC.

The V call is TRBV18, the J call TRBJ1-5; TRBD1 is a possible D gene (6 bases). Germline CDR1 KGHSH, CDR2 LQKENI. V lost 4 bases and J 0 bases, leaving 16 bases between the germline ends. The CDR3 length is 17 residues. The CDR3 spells CASSRNARGISNQPQHF. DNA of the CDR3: TGTGCCAGCTCACGAAACGCCAGGGGAATTAGCAATCAGCCCCAGCATTTT.

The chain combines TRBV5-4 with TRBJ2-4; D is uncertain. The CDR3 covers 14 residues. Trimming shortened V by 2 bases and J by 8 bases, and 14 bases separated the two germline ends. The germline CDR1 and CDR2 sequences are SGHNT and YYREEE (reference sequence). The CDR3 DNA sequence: TGTGCCAGCAGCTTAGACACTCCGAGAGACATTCAGTACTTC. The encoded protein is CASSLDTPRDIQYF.

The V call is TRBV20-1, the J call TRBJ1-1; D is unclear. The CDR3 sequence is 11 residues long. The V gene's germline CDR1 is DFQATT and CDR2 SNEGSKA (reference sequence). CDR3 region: CSQRGNTEAFF. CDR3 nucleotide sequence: TGCAGCCAACGAGGGAACACTGAAGCTTTCTTT.

CDR3 amino acids: CASSPWAPEDTQYF. The CDR3, as DNA: TGCGCCAGCAGTCCATGGGCCCCGGAAGATACGCAGTATTTT. The V call is TRBV4-1, the J call TRBJ2-3; D is unclear. This CDR3 contains 14 residues. CDR1 is MGHRA and CDR2 is YSYEKL in the germline V gene. V lost 6 bases to trimming and J lost 5 bases, with 15 bases between them.

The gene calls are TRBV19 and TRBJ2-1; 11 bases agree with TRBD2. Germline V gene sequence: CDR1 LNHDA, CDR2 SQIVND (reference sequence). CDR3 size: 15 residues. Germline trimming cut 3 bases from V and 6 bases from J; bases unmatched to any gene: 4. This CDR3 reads CASSMGSGRANEQFF. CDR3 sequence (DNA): TGTGCCAGTAGTATGGGTAGCGGGAGGGCCAATGAGCAGTTCTTC.

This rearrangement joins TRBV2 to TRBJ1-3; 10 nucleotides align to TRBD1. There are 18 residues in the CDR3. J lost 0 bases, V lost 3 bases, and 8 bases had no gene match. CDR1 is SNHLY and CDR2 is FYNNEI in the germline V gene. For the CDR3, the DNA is TGTGCCAGCAGTGAGCGGGGGACAGGGGCCAGCTCTGGAAACACCATATATTTT. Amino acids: CASSERGTGASSGNTIYF.

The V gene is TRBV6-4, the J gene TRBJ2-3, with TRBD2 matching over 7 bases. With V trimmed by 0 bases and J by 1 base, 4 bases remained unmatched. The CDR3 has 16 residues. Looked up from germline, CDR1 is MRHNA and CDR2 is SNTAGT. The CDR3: CASSDSGGGGTDTQYF. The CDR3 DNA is TGTGCCAGCAGTGACTCGGGCGGGGGTGGCACAGATACGCAGTATTTT.

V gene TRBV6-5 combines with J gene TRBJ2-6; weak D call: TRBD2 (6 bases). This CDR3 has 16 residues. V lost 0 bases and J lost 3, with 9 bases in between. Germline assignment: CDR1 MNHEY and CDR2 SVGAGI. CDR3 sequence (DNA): TGTGCCAGCAGTTACTCCGGGAGTGGTGGGGCCAACGTCCTGACTTTC. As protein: CASSYSGSGGANVLTF.

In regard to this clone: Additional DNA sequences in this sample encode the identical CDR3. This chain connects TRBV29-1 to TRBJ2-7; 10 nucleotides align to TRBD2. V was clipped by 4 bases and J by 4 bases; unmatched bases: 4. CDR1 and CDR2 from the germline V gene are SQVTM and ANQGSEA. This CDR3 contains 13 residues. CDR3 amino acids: CSVGTSGGYEQYF. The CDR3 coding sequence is TGCAGCGTTGGGACTAGCGGTGGATACGAGCAGTACTTC.

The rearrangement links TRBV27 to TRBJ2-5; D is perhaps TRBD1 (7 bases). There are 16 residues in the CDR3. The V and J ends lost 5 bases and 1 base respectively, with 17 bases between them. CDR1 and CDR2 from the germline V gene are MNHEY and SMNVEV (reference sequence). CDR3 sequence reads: CASSPLSGGGQETQYF. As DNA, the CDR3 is TGTGCCAGCAGTCCACTATCAGGGGGAGGCCAAGAGACCCAGTACTTC.

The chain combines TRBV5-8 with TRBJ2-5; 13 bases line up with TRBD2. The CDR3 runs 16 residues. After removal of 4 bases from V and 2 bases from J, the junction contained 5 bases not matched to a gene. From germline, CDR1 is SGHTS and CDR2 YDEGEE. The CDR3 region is CASSRGTSGMQETQYF. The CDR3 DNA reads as TGTGCCAGCAGCCGGGGGACTAGCGGGATGCAAGAGACCCAGTACTTC.

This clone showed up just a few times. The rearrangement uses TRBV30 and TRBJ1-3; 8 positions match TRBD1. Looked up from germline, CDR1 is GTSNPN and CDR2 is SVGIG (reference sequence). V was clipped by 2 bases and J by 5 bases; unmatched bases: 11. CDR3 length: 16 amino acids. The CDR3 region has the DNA TGTGCCTGGAGTACAGGGACAGGAACCCTTAGAAACACCATATATTTT. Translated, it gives CAWSTGTGTLRNTIYF.

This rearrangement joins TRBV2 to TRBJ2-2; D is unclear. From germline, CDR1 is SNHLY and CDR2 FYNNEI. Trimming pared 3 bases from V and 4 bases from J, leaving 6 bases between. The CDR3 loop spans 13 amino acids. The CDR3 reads CASSDFFTGELFF. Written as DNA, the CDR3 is TGTGCCAGCAGTGACTTCTTCACCGGGGAGCTGTTTTTT.

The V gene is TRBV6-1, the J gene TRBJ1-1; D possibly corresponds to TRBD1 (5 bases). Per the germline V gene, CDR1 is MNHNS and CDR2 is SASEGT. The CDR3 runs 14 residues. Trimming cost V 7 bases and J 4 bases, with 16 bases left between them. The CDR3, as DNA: TGTGCCAGCAACCCGGGGGGGTTCCTCACTGAAGCTTTCTTT. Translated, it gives CASNPGGFLTEAFF.

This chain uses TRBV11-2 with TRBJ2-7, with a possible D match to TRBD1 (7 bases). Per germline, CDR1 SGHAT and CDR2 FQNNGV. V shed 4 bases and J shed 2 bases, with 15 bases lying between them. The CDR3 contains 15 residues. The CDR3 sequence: CASSSRAGGTYEQYF. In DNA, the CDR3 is TGTGCCAGCAGCTCCCGGGCAGGGGGGACCTACGAGCAGTACTTC.

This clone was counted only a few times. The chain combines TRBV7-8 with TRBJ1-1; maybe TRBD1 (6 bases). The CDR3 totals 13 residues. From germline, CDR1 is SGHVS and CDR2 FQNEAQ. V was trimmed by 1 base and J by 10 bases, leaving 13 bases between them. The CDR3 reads CASSLGRGEGAFF. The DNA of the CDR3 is TGTGCCAGCAGCTTAGGCAGGGGTGAAGGAGCTTTCTTT. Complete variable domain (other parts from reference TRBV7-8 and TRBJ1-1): GAGVSQSPRYKVAKRGQDVALRCDPISGHVSLFWYQQALGQGPEFLTYFQNEAQLDKSGLPSDRFFAERPEGSVSTLKIQRTQQEDSAVYLCASSLGRGEGAFFGQGTRLTVV.

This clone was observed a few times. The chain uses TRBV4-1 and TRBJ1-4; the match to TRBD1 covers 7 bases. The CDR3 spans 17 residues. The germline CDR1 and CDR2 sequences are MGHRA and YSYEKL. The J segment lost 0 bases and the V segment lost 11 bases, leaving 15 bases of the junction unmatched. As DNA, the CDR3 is TGCGCCGGAAGGGACAGCGTAAACGGAGCAACTAATGAAAAACTGTTTTTT. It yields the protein CAGRDSVNGATNEKLFF.